These 11 T cell receptor beta chains came from one sample sequenced in a study of OX40 agonist ivuxolimab in advanced cancers. Some clones are missing from TCRdb's copy, which holds only in-frame ones; the method was immunoSEQ multiplex PCR. The repertoire holds 55,000 to 90,000 clones, 70% to 90% seen once, with around 2.3% in the top ten. The material sequenced was CD4+ or CD8+ T cells sorted from blood, taken in a trial of the OX40 agonist ivuxolimab. The receptors shown here come from an adult with an advanced solid tumor such as melanoma, head and neck, liver or kidney cancer.

The chain employs TRBV19 and TRBJ2-6; a possible D gene is TRBD1 (5 bases). The CDR3 is 14 residues long. Trimming shortened V by 7 bases and J by 2 bases, and 9 bases separated the two germline ends. In germline, CDR1 is LNHDA, CDR2 SQIVND (reference sequence). CDR3: CASIPTAGANVLTF. CDR3 nucleotides: TGTGCCAGTATCCCGACAGCTGGGGCCAACGTCCTGACTTTC.

This chain links TRBV28 with TRBJ2-1; 13 bases match TRBD2. The germline CDR1 and CDR2 sequences are MDHEN and SYDVKM. CDR3 length: 14 amino acids. Trimming took 2 bases from V and 15 from J; bases not matched to a gene: 7. In DNA, the CDR3 is TGTGCCAGCAGTTTAATAACTAGCGGGAGGGAACCGTTCTTC. As protein: CASSLITSGREPFF.

V usage is TRBV30 and J usage is TRBJ2-7; weak D call: TRBD1 (5 bases). CDR3 length equals 12 residues. Germline assignment: CDR1 GTSNPN and CDR2 SVGIG (reference sequence). Trimming shortened V by 5 bases and J by 6 bases, and 14 bases separated the two germline ends. CDR3 nucleotides: TGTGCCTGGTCGACAGTCTCCCCCGAGCAGTACTTC. Encoded protein: CAWSTVSPEQYF.

This clone was detected only once. The V and J genes are TRBV12-5 and TRBJ2-5; possible D gene TRBD2, 6 bases. This CDR3 spans 12 amino acids. Trimming pared 9 bases from V and 8 bases from J, leaving 16 bases between. The germline gives CDR1 LGHNT, CDR2 FRNRAP. CDR3 coding DNA: TGTGCTAGCTCGAACGGGGGACGAACCCAGTACTTC. Protein product: CASSNGGRTQYF.

Comment on this clone: Other DNA sequences of this sample code for an identical CDR3. The chain carries TRBV7-2 and TRBJ2-3, with a tentative D call TRBD2 (6 bases). V lost 9 bases to trimming and J lost 2 bases, with 15 bases between them. Germline-derived CDR1 and CDR2 are SGHTA and FQGNSA. The CDR3 has 14 amino acids. CDR3 protein: CASSKRDSTDTQYF. In DNA form, the CDR3 reads TGTGCCAGTAGCAAAAGGGACTCCACAGATACGCAGTATTTT.

In its sample, this clone was seen once. This rearrangement joins TRBV11-2 to TRBJ2-3; D is undetermined. V was cut by 3 bases and J by 2 bases, with 3 bases left in between. Germline-derived CDR1 and CDR2 are SGHAT and FQNNGV. This CDR3 comprises 12 residues. CDR3 bases: TGTGCCAGCAGCTTTACCACAGATACGCAGTATTTT. Translation: CASSFTTDTQYF.

The chain recombines TRBV4-1 with TRBJ1-3, with a possible D match to TRBD1 (6 bases). Trimming took off 1 base at V and 4 bases at J, with 11 bases between the two ends. The CDR3 runs 15 residues. CDR1 is MGHRA and CDR2 is YSYEKL in the germline V gene. CDR3 residues: CASSQGWQGGNTIYF. The CDR3 nucleotides are TGCGCCAGCAGCCAAGGGTGGCAGGGGGGAAACACCATATATTTT.

This clone has a handful of counts. The rearrangement uses TRBV7-3 and TRBJ1-5; 10 bases fit TRBD1. Losses at the gene ends were 4 bases for V and 7 bases for J; bases not matched to a gene: 7. Germline lookup yields CDR1 SGHTA and CDR2 FQGTGA. This CDR3 comprises 15 residues. The CDR3 loop reads CASSSGTGDGQPQHF. CDR3 sequence (DNA): TGTGCCAGCAGCTCAGGGACAGGGGACGGACAGCCCCAGCATTTT.

V gene TRBV5-1 combines with J gene TRBJ2-7, with 8 bases aligning to TRBD1. V was clipped by 6 bases and J by 6 bases; unmatched bases: 11. CDR1 and CDR2 from the germline V gene are SGHRS and YFSETQ. The CDR3 has 14 residues. CDR3 in amino acids: CASNWDRFTREQYF. In DNA form, the CDR3 reads TGCGCCAGCAATTGGGACAGGTTCACCCGCGAGCAGTACTTC.

The chain links TRBV28 to TRBJ1-5; D gene uncertain. The CDR3 spans 12 residues. Deletions cut 7 bases from V and 4 bases from J, with 8 bases between. Germline values: CDR1 MDHEN, CDR2 SYDVKM. The CDR3 DNA sequence: TGTGCCAGCACCTCTCGGAATCAGCCCCAGCATTTT. The encoded protein is CASTSRNQPQHF.

The gene calls are TRBV5-6 and TRBJ2-3; no clear D gene. Between the trimmed V and J ends, which lost 6 bases and 2 bases, there was a span of 10 bases. The V gene's germline CDR1 is SGHDT and CDR2 YYEEEE. The CDR3 loop spans 13 amino acids. CDR3 loop: CASTTRYTDTQYF. Written as DNA, the CDR3 is TGTGCCAGCACCACTCGCTACACAGATACGCAGTATTTT. The full variable domain, its missing parts supplied by reference TRBV5-6 and TRBJ2-3, is DAGVTQSPTHLIKTRGQQVTLRCSPKSGHDTVSWYQQALGQGPQFIFQYYEEEERQRGNFPDRFSGHQFPNYSSELNVNALLLGDSALYLCASTTRYTDTQYFGPGTRLTVL.